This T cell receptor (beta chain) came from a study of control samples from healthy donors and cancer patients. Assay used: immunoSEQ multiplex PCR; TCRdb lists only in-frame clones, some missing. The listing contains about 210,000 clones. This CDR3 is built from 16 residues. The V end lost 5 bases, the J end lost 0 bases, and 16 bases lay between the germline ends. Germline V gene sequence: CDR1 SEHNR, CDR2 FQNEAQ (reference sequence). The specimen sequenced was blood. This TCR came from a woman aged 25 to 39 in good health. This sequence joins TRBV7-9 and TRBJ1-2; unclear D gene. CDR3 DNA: TGTGCCAGCAGCGTCCCCCCCCCGGAGTCTAACTATGGCTACACCTTC. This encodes CASSVPPPESNYGYTF.